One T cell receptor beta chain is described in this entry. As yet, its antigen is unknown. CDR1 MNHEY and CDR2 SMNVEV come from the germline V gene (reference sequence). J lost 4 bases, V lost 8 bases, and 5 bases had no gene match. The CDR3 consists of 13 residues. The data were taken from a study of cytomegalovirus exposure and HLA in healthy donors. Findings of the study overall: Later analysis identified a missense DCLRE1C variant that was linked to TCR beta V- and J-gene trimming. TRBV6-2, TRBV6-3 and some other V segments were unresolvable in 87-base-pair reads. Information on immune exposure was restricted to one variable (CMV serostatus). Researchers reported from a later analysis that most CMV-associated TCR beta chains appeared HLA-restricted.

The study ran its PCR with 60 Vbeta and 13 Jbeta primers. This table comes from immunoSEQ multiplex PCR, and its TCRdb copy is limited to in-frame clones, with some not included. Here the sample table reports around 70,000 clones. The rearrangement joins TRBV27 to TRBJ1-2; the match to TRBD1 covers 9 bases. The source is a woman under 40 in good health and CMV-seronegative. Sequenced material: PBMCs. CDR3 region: CASGQGSGYGYTF. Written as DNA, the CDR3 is TGTGCCAGCGGACAGGGGAGCGGCTATGGCTACACCTTC.